A single T cell receptor beta chain is shown here with its context. Compared with germline, one end of the junction differs, possibly owing to a read error. This sample stems from a study of CDR3 diversity in severe acne. TCRdb ran MiXCR on the PCR reads and lists one entry per CDR3 protein. Among roughly 81,000 distinct CDR3 sequences listed, approximately 52% were seen once. CDR1 MNHEY and CDR2 SVGAGI come from the germline V gene. There are 17 residues in the CDR3. The specimen was blood. This clonotype was sampled from a male donor in good health, serving as a control. The chain uses TRBV6-5 and TRBJ2-5; 13 bases are shared with TRBD2. This CDR3 reads CASSTTSGRLYQETQHF. CDR3 nucleotides: TGTGCCAGCAGTACGACTAGCGGGAGGCTGTACCAAGAGACCCAGCACTTC.